This note documents a single T cell receptor (beta chain) sequence. Its antigen is not known. TCRdb recomputed calls from the 5' RACE reads with MiXCR, one row per CDR3 protein. The table lists approximately 510,000 distinct CDR3 sequences, 20% to 25% of them singletons, with approximately 15% in the top ten. The data derive from a study of T cells after yellow fever vaccination. Findings of the study overall: Highly abundant clonotypes carried over from the bulk population could end up in FACS-sorted repertoires as contaminants. The study re-detected most primary-vaccination clones after the booster (approximately 96% CD4, around 89% CD8).

The material was PBMCs, obtained roughly 20 days after the first yellow fever vaccination. This sequence was found in a man younger than 35 who received the YFV17D yellow fever vaccine.

The CDR3 reads CSAQDPQGSQDTQYF. CDR3 nucleotide sequence: TGCAGTGCCCAAGACCCCCAAGGGTCCCAAGATACGCAGTATTTT. The chain recombines TRBV20-1 with TRBJ2-3; D is unresolved. The germline V gene has CDR1 DFQATT and CDR2 SNEGSKA (reference sequence). The V end was cut by 6 bases, the J end by 5 bases, with 21 bases between. This CDR3 has 15 amino acids.